The source of this T cell receptor (beta chain) is a study of CXCR3-negative and CXCR3-positive naive CD8 T cells. This CDR3 spans 13 amino acids. Per the germline V gene, CDR1 is SGDLS and CDR2 is YYNGEE. TRB cDNA was prepared as libraries by UMI-labeled 5' RACE. TCRdb re-analyzed the 5' RACE reads; it lists each CDR3 protein once, without DNA. The sample table includes about 48,000 distinct CDR3 sequences. Study-level results: Naive subsets displayed similar surface CD5, and TCR strength was inferred from TRB CDR3 properties. Both naive subsets, CXCR3-negative and CXCR3-positive, displayed similar TRBV-TRBJ usage, unlike memory cells. The level of CXCR3 expression partially decreased after cryopreservation; the majority of assays used fresh PBMCs.

About this clonotype itself: The antigen remains unidentified.

Triplicate sorts, around 300,000 cells apiece, were made for each CD8+ T cell subset. This sequence was found in a human donor in good health. Some clones in this sample may be carry-over from other donors' samples. The V and J genes are TRBV9 and TRBJ2-7; TCRdb lists TRBD1, though no DNA is available to test this call. Source material: memory CD8+ T cells from blood. CDR3 in amino acids: CASSVSGHYEQYF.